This T cell receptor (beta chain) was captured in a study of blood T cell repertoires in COVID-19. Study details: Samples came from the United States, Italy and Spain, spanning acute and convalescent COVID-19. The cDNA or gDNA used as material had been derived from T cells, B-cell-depleted T cells, or PBMCs.

Per the original data handling: Reference gene primer amplification yielded estimated nucleated cell counts. Generated by immunoSEQ multiplex PCR, the TCRdb table keeps only in-frame clones and is missing some. That table supplies the V and J calls and clone size; D and trimming were determined from the DNA. The sample has roughly 50,000 clones, about 87% seen once. This CDR3 comprises 15 residues. CDR1 and CDR2 (germline): MDHEN, SYDVKM. V lost 5 bases and J lost 4, with 18 bases in between. Sequencing was carried out using peripheral blood. The V gene is TRBV28, the J gene TRBJ2-7; TRBD1 might be the D (5 bases). The source of this sequence is a man older than 75 with acute or convalescent COVID-19. The CDR3 sequence is CASSPPGQGDYEQYF. The CDR3 nucleotides are TGTGCCAGCAGTCCTCCTGGGCAGGGTGATTACGAGCAGTACTTC.